The 14 T cell receptor beta chains given below trace back to one sample, sequenced in a study of blood T cell repertoires in COVID-19. The assay was immunoSEQ multiplex PCR, and TCRdb's table has in-frame clones only and misses some. The top ten clones hold 1.3% of a sample with about 220,000 clones, roughly 80% of them seen once. What was sequenced was PBMCs or T cells enriched from blood (not recorded which). The receptors originated from a woman in her 40s with acute COVID-19.

The gene calls are TRBV30 and TRBJ2-3; maybe TRBD2 (6 bases). The CDR3 runs to 13 residues. Germline V gene lookup returns CDR1 GTSNPN and CDR2 SVGIG (reference sequence). Trimming removed 7 bases at V and 2 bases at J, with 13 bases between. The CDR3 coding sequence is TGTGCCTCCGGGACTTCTGTCACAGATACGCAGTATTTT. Encoded protein: CASGTSVTDTQYF.

Only a few counts were recorded for this clone. The rearrangement links TRBV18 to TRBJ2-1, with TRBD1 matching over 7 bases. The V and J ends lost 8 bases and 2 bases, in that order; junction bases with no gene match: 21. The germline V gene encodes CDR1 KGHSH and CDR2 LQKENI. This CDR3 spans 19 amino acids. For the CDR3, the DNA is TGTGCCAGCACCCCACTCGACAGGGCGCGAGGGGCCGCCTACAATGAGCAGTTCTTC. Its protein is CASTPLDRARGAAYNEQFF.

This clone has only a few counts. The chain uses TRBV7-9 and TRBJ1-2, with 8 bases aligning to TRBD1. CDR1 is SEHNR, CDR2 FQNEAQ, per germline (reference sequence). There are 13 residues in the CDR3. With 3 bases clipped from V and 6 bases from J, the junction kept 3 bases outside the gene matches. The CDR3 loop reads CASSFPGGDGYTF. The CDR3 nucleotides are TGTGCCAGCAGCTTCCCAGGGGGCGATGGCTACACCTTC.

This chain links TRBV7-2 with TRBJ1-5; no reliable D call. With 4 bases removed from V and 6 bases from J, the gap between germline ends came to 10 bases. The CDR3 loop spans 13 amino acids. Germline V lookup: CDR1 SGHTA, CDR2 FQGNSA. DNA for the CDR3: TGTGCCAGCAGCTCTTTTGGAGGTCAGCCCCAGCATTTT. Its protein product is CASSSFGGQPQHF.

V and J are TRBV23-1 and TRBJ1-1; TRBD1 is a possible D gene (5 bases). TRBV23-1 is noted as an ORF with a role that remains uncertain. CDR3 length: 17 amino acids. V was clipped by 2 bases and J by 1 base, with 17 bases between them. The CDR3 protein is CASSQPMGDSRNTEAFF. The DNA of the CDR3 is TGCGCCAGCAGTCAACCTATGGGGGACTCGAGGAACACTGAAGCTTTCTTT.

The chain couples TRBV7-6 to TRBJ1-1, with D possibly being TRBD1 (5 bases). CDR3 size: 15 residues. Germline V gene data show CDR1 as SGHVS and CDR2 as FNYEAQ. Trimming cost V 1 base and J 0 bases, with 9 bases left between them. The CDR3 sequence: CASSLGSGVNTEAFF. The DNA of the CDR3 is TGTGCCAGCAGCTTAGGCTCGGGGGTGAACACTGAAGCTTTCTTT. Filled out from reference TRBV7-6 and TRBJ1-1, the complete variable domain reads GAGVSQSPRYKVTKRGQDVALRCDPISGHVSLYWYRQALGQGPEFLTYFNYEAQQDKSGLPNDRFSAERPEGSISTLTIQRTEQRDSAMYRCASSLGSGVNTEAFFGQGTRLTVV.

The chain carries TRBV4-1 and TRBJ2-1; D not resolved. The CDR3 loop spans 15 amino acids. CDR1 is MGHRA, CDR2 YSYEKL, per germline. Trimming cost V 0 bases and J 2 bases, with 8 bases left between them. The CDR3 here is CASSQDLPPYNEQFF. The DNA of the CDR3 is TGCGCCAGCAGCCAAGACCTCCCTCCCTACAATGAGCAGTTCTTC.

V usage is TRBV4-2 and J usage is TRBJ2-2; tentatively, D is TRBD2 (5 bases). V lost 0 bases to trimming and J lost 2 bases, with 10 bases between them. Looked up from germline, CDR1 is LGHNA and CDR2 is YNFKEQ. The CDR3 consists of 16 residues. CDR3 DNA sequence: TGTGCCAGCAGCCAAGATCATGGGAGTAACACCGGGGAGCTGTTTTTT. Its translation is CASSQDHGSNTGELFF.

V gene TRBV24-1 combines with J gene TRBJ2-7; the match to TRBD2 covers 11 bases. The CDR3 has 16 residues. Germline V gene data show CDR1 as KGHDR and CDR2 as SFDVKD. The V segment lost 4 bases and the J segment 2 bases; nucleotides outside the gene matches: 6. As DNA, the CDR3 is TGTGCCACCAGTGACTATAGCGGGAGGGGTACCTACGAGCAGTACTTC. This sequence encodes CATSDYSGRGTYEQYF.

J is TRBJ2-3 and V is TRBV28; the match to TRBD2 covers 8 bases. Per germline, CDR1 MDHEN and CDR2 SYDVKM. The CDR3 totals 16 residues. V lost 9 bases and J lost 1; bases outside the gene matches: 12. CDR3 nucleotide sequence: TGTGCCAGTGGGGGACTAGGCCGCACCCGCACAGATACGCAGTATTTT. It yields the protein CASGGLGRTRTDTQYF.

In the case of this clone: The same CDR3 also results from other DNA sequences found in this sample. This rearrangement joins TRBV6-6 to TRBJ2-7; a possible D gene is TRBD1 (6 bases). Germline CDR1 and CDR2: MNHNY and SVGAGI (reference sequence). The length of the CDR3 is 14 residues. The germline V and J ends were trimmed by 3 bases and 2 bases, with 11 bases remaining between them. DNA for the CDR3: TGTGCCAGCAGTTATATGCAGGGGACCTACGAGCAGTACTTC. It is translated as CASSYMQGTYEQYF.

This sequence joins TRBV25-1 and TRBJ2-1, with 7 bases fitting TRBD1. The V gene's germline CDR1 is MGHDK and CDR2 SYGVNS. CDR3 length: 11 residues. The trim removed 4 bases at V and 9 bases at J, leaving 0 bases unmatched. The CDR3: CASSGQGEQFF. The CDR3 DNA follows: TGTGCCAGCAGTGGACAGGGTGAGCAGTTCTTC.

The rearrangement joins TRBV27 to TRBJ1-5, with TRBD1 identical over 9 bases. Looked up from germline, CDR1 is MNHEY and CDR2 is SMNVEV (reference sequence). The CDR3 is made up of 16 amino acids. The V gene end was trimmed by 5 bases and the J gene end by 2 bases; junction bases not matched to a gene: 7. CDR3 DNA sequence: TGTGCCAGCAGTCCCCTTTGGACAGGGGGCAATCAGCCCCAGCATTTT. This translates into CASSPLWTGGNQPQHF.

The CDR3 DNA reads TGTGCCTGGACAGGGGGGTCGAACACTGAAGCTTTCTTT. Protein sequence: CAWTGGSNTEAFF. The chain combines TRBV30 with TRBJ1-1, with 7 bases fitting TRBD1. Germline V CDR1 and CDR2: GTSNPN, SVGIG (reference sequence). The J segment lost 1 base and the V segment lost 4 bases, leaving 3 bases of the junction unmatched. The CDR3 is made up of 13 amino acids.